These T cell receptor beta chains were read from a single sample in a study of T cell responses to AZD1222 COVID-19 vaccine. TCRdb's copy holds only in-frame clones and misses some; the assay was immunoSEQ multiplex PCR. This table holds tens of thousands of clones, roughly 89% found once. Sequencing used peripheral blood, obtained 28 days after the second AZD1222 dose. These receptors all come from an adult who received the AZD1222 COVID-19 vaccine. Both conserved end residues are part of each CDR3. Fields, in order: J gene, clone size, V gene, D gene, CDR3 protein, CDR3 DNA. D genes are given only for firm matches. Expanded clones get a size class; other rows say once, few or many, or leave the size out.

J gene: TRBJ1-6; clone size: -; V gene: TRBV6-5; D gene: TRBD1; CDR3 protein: CASSYGDRLDSPLHF; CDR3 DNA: TGTGCCAGCAGTTATGGGGACAGGCTTGATTCACCCCTCCACTTT
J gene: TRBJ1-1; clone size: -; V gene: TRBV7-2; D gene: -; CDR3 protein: CASSLAPGENTEAFF; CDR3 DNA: TGTGCCAGCAGCTTAGCTCCGGGCGAGAACACTGAAGCTTTCTTT
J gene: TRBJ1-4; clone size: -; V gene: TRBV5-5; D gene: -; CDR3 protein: CASSLASGGSEKLFF; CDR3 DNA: TGTGCCAGCAGCTTGGCTTCAGGTGGTAGTGAAAAACTGTTTTTT
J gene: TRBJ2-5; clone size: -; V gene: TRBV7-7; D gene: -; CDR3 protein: CASSPNREGWETQYF; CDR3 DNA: TGTGCTAGCAGCCCGAACAGGGAGGGATGGGAGACCCAGTACTTC
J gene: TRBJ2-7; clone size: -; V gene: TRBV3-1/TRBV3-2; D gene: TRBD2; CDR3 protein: CASSPTLGGMNYEQYF; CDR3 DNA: TGTGCCAGCAGCCCAACCTTGGGGGGGATGAACTACGAGCAGTACTTC
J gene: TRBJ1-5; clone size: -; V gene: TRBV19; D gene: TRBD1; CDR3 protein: CASKGGLQPQHF; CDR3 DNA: TGTGCCAGTAAAGGGGGCCTTCAGCCCCAGCATTTT
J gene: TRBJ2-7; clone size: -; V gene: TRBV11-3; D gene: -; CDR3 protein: CASSLGRAHEQYF; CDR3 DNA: TGTGCCAGCAGCTTAGGTCGTGCCCACGAGCAGTACTTC
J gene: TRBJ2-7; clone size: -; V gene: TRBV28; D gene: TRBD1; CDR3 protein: CASSLLGRYGRGLSYEQYF; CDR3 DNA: TGTGCCAGCAGTTTATTAGGTCGTTATGGCAGGGGGCTATCCTACGAGCAGTACTTC
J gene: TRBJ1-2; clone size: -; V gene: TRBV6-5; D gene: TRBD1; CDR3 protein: CASSLTTGDYGYTF; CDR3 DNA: TGTGCCAGCAGTTTAACGACAGGGGACTATGGCTACACCTTC
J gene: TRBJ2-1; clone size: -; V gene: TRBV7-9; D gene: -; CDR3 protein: CASSLLFTPGDEQFF; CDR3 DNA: TGTGCCAGCAGCTTACTATTTACCCCGGGGGATGAGCAGTTCTTC
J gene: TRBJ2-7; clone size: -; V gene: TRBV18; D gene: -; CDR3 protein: CASSPVSDTVYEQYF; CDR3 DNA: TGTGCCAGCTCACCAGTAAGCGACACGGTTTACGAGCAGTACTTC
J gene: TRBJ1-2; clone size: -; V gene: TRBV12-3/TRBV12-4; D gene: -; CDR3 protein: CASSLAGANGYTF; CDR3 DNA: TGTGCCAGCAGTTTAGCGGGGGCGAACGGCTACACCTTC
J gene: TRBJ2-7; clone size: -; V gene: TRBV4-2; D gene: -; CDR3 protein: CASSQADTRNSYEQYF; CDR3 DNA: TGTGCCAGCAGCCAGGCAGACACTCGGAACTCCTACGAGCAGTACTTC
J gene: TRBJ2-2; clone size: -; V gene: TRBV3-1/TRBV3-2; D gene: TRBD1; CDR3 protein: CASSQASRDREFGELFF; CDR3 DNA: TGTGCCAGCAGCCAAGCGAGCCGGGACAGGGAATTCGGGGAGCTGTTTTTT
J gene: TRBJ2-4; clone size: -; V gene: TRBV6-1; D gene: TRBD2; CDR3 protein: CASSEAGGGAKNIQYF; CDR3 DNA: TGTGCCAGCAGTGAAGCCGGCGGGGGGGCCAAAAACATTCAGTACTTC
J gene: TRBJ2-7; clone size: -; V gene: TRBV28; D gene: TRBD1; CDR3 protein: CASSSGGSFEQYF; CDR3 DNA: TGTGCCAGCAGTTCAGGGGGTAGTTTCGAGCAGTACTTC
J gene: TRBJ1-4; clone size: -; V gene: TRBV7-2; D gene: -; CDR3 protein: CASSFITENEKLFF; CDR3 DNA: TGTGCCAGCAGCTTTATAACTGAGAATGAAAAACTGTTTTTT
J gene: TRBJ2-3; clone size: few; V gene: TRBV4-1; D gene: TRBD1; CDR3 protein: CASSQDGDRGTTDTQYF; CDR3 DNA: TGCGCCAGCAGCCAAGATGGGGACAGGGGGACTACAGATACGCAGTATTTT
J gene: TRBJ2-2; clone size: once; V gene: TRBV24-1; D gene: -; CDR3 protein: CATSDTTGELFF; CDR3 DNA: TGTGCCACCAGTGACACCACCGGGGAGCTGTTTTTT
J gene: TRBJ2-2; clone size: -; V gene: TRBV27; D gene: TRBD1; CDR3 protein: CASRATGEVNTGELFF; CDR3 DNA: TGTGCCAGCAGGGCGACAGGGGAGGTGAACACCGGGGAGCTGTTTTTT
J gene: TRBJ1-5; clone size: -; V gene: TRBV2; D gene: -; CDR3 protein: CASSDRQNQPQHF; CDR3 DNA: TGTGCCAGCAGTGACAGGCAAAATCAGCCCCAGCATTTT
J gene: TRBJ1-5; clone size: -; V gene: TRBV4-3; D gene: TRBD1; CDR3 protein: CASSQRTGLPNQPQHF; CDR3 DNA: TGCGCCAGCAGCCAGAGGACAGGGCTTCCCAATCAGCCCCAGCATTTT
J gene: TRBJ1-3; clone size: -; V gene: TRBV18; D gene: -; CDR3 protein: CASSVMKVSGNTIYF; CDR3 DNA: TGTGCCAGCTCAGTAATGAAAGTTTCTGGAAACACCATATATTTT
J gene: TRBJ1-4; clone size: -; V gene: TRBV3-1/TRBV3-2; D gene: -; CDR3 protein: CASSPRGEEKLFF; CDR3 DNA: TGTGCCAGCAGCCCACGGGGTGAGGAAAAACTGTTTTTT
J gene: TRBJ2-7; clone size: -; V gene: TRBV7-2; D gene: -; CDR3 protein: CASSPAPGQGLSSYEQYF; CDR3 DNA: TGTGCCAGCAGCCCCGCCCCCGGGCAGGGCCTTTCTAGCTACGAGCAGTACTTC
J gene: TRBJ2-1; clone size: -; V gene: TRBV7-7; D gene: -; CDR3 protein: CASSLDVSAYNEQFF; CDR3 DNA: TGTGCTAGCAGCTTAGACGTTTCGGCCTACAATGAGCAGTTCTTC
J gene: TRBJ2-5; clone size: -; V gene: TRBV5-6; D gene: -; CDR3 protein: CASSLAPQALQETQYF; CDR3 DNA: TGTGCCAGCAGCTTGGCCCCCCAGGCCCTTCAAGAGACCCAGTACTTC
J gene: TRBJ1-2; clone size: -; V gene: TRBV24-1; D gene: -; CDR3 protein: CATSDLYRALTF; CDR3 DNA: TGTGCCACCAGTGATTTGTACAGGGCCCTCACCTTC
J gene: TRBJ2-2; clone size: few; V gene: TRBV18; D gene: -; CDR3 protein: CASSLQRVTGELFF; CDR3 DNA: TGTGCCAGCTCGCTCCAACGTGTCACCGGGGAGCTGTTTTTT
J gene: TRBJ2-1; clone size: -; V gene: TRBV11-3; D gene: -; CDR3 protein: CASSLGGISYNEQFF; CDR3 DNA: TGTGCCAGCAGCTTAGGAGGGATTTCCTACAATGAGCAGTTCTTC
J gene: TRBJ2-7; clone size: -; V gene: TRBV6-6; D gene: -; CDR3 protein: CASSYYGGAYEQYF; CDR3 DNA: TGTGCCAGCAGTTACTACGGCGGTGCCTACGAGCAGTACTTC
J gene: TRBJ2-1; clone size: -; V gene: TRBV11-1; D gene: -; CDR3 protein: CASSLGYGLGNEQFF; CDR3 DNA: TGTGCCAGCAGCTTAGGGTACGGGCTTGGTAATGAGCAGTTCTTC
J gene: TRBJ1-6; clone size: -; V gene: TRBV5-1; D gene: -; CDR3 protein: CASSLSGHNSPLHF; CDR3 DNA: TGCGCCAGCAGCTTGTCAGGGCATAATTCACCCCTCCACTTT
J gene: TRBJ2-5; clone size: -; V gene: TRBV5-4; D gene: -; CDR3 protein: CASSYPAKETQYF; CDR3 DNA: TGTGCCAGCAGCTACCCGGCCAAAGAGACCCAGTACTTC
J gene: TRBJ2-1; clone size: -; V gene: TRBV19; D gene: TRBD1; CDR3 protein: CASSFGTAYNEQFF; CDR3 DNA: TGTGCCAGTAGTTTCGGGACAGCTTACAATGAGCAGTTCTTC
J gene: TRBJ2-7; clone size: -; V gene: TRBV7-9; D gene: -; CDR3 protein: CASSSTGFSYEQYF; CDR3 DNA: TGTGCCAGCAGCTCCACAGGGTTTTCCTACGAGCAGTACTTC
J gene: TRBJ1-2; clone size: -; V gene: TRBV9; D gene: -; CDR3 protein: CASRSYGRGAGYGYTF; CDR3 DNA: TGTGCCAGCAGATCGTACGGACGGGGTGCGGGCTATGGCTACACCTTC
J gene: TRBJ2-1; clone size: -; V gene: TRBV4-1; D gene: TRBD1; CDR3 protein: CASSRYRGEEQFF; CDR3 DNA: TGCGCCAGCAGCCGCTACAGGGGGGAGGAGCAGTTCTTC
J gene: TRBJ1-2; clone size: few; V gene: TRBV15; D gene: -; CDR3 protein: CATSENRLSNYGYTF; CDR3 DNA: TGTGCCACCAGCGAAAACAGGCTATCTAACTATGGCTACACCTTC
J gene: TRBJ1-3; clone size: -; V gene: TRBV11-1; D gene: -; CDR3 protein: CASSLGDPRNTIYF; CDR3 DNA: TGTGCCAGCAGCTTGGGGGACCCCCGAAACACCATATATTTT
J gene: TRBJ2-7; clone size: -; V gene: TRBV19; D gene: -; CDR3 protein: CASSPQPFTGAYEQYF; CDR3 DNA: TGTGCCAGTAGTCCCCAACCGTTTACGGGAGCCTACGAGCAGTACTTC
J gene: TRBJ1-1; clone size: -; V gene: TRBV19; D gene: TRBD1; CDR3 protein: CASSIRGGAMTEAFF; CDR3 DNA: TGTGCCAGTAGTATTAGAGGGGGCGCGATGACTGAAGCTTTCTTT
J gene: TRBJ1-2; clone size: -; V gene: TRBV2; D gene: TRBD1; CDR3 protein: CASRDRGWGYTF; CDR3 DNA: TGTGCCAGCAGAGACAGGGGTTGGGGCTACACCTTC
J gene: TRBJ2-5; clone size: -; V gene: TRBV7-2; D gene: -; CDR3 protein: CASSLGRWIQETQYF; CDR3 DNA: TGTGCCAGCAGCTTAGGTCGGTGGATTCAAGAGACCCAGTACTTC
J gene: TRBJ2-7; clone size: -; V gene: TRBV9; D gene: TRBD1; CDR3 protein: CASSVETGVGYEQYF; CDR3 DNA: TGTGCCAGCAGCGTAGAGACAGGGGTGGGCTACGAGCAGTACTTC
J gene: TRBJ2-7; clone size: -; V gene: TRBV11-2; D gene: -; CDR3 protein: CASSLDRGRYEQYF; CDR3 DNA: TGTGCCAGCAGCTTAGACAGGGGTCGCTACGAGCAGTACTTC
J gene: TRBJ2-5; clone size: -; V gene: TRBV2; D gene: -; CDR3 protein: CASSEAEGMETQYF; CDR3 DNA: TGTGCCAGCAGTGAAGCGGAGGGGATGGAGACCCAGTACTTC
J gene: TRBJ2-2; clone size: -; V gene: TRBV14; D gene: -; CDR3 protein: CASSGGRMTGELFF; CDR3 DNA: TGTGCCAGCAGCGGGGGGAGAATGACCGGGGAGCTGTTTTTT